This TCR beta chain is drawn from a study of lymphopenia after photon versus proton radiotherapy. Study observations and caveats: Better survival with proton therapy was suggested as possible, not demonstrated. Relative stability marked proton patients; photon patients lost diversity and naive cells.

The table came from immunoSEQ multiplex PCR; TCRdb's copy has only in-frame clones and leaves some out. The sample includes more than 60,000 clones, about 90% of them seen just once. V lost 5 bases and J 7 bases, leaving 18 bases between the germline ends. Germline CDR1 reads SGHVS; CDR2 reads FNYEAQ. CDR3 length equals 16 residues. This clone was recorded a few times. Antigen specificity is unknown. Material: peripheral blood, obtained from a patient treated with photon-based radiotherapy. The TCR originated in a man aged 40-55 years with gastric cancer. The chain links TRBV7-6 to TRBJ1-6, with D possibly matching TRBD1 (6 bases). Here the CDR3 reads CASSRGRGRDNSPLHF. The CDR3 nucleotides read TGTGCCAGCAGCCGGGGGCGGGGGCGAGACAATTCACCCCTCCACTTT.